A selection of T cell receptor beta chains follows, all from one sample in a study of blood T cell repertoires in COVID-19. TCRdb's copy holds only in-frame clones and misses some; the assay was immunoSEQ multiplex PCR. Of some 330,000 clones in the sample, roughly four fifths were seen once. Source material: PBMCs or T cells enriched from blood (not recorded which). These receptors were taken from a woman aged 50 to 60 who had recovered from COVID-19. Both conserved end residues are part of each CDR3. Fields, in order: V gene, J gene, CDR3 protein.

v_gene: TRBV6-1
j_gene: TRBJ2-4
CDR3aa: CASSDRLAKNIQYF

v_gene: TRBV19
j_gene: TRBJ1-1
CDR3aa: CASSIGQLGAEAFF

v_gene: TRBV4-1
j_gene: TRBJ2-3
CDR3aa: CASSQVWTSGGASDTQYF

v_gene: TRBV5-1
j_gene: TRBJ2-5
CDR3aa: CASYWEQETQYF

v_gene: TRBV29-1
j_gene: TRBJ2-3
CDR3aa: CSVVGFTDTQYF

v_gene: TRBV15
j_gene: TRBJ2-1
CDR3aa: CATSGRREIYNEQFF

v_gene: TRBV29-1
j_gene: TRBJ2-3
CDR3aa: CSVEVSGVYTQYF

v_gene: TRBV6-2/TRBV6-3
j_gene: TRBJ2-7
CDR3aa: CASSQGLVSQKIYEQYF

v_gene: TRBV15
j_gene: TRBJ1-2
CDR3aa: CATSRSIGASGQSNYGYTF

v_gene: TRBV4-2
j_gene: TRBJ1-2
CDR3aa: CASSQEQGAGYGYTF

v_gene: TRBV7-3
j_gene: TRBJ1-1
CDR3aa: CASSYTGSGTEAFF

v_gene: TRBV5-6
j_gene: TRBJ1-2
CDR3aa: CASSLAARASNYGYTF

v_gene: TRBV2
j_gene: TRBJ1-6
CDR3aa: CASTPGQGYNSPLHF

v_gene: TRBV9
j_gene: TRBJ2-7
CDR3aa: CASSPQGTGYEQYF

v_gene: TRBV2
j_gene: TRBJ2-1
CDR3aa: CASSPSGQGANEQFF

v_gene: TRBV6-4
j_gene: TRBJ1-5
CDR3aa: CASRHHREPSNQPQHF

v_gene: TRBV11-2
j_gene: TRBJ2-7
CDR3aa: CASSLGVRATYEQYF

v_gene: TRBV29-1
j_gene: TRBJ2-1
CDR3aa: CSANQPGLAGPSSYNEQFF

v_gene: TRBV5-6
j_gene: TRBJ2-7
CDR3aa: CASSQATSATYEQYF

v_gene: TRBV7-3
j_gene: TRBJ2-3
CDR3aa: CASSLTPLTDTQYF

v_gene: TRBV5-1
j_gene: TRBJ2-1
CDR3aa: CASSPSRGLSGHEQFF

v_gene: TRBV7-7
j_gene: TRBJ2-1
CDR3aa: CASSRGGTSLGNEQFF

v_gene: TRBV30
j_gene: TRBJ1-1
CDR3aa: CAWSVGQLGTEAFF

v_gene: TRBV10-3
j_gene: TRBJ2-5
CDR3aa: CAISGRPGLAGETQYF

v_gene: TRBV12-3/TRBV12-4
j_gene: TRBJ2-7
CDR3aa: CASRQTGDPEQYF

v_gene: TRBV4-2
j_gene: TRBJ1-2
CDR3aa: CASSQVWLLRTGGVGNYGYTF